The next 28 T cell receptor beta chains were all read from a single sample in a study of blood T cell repertoires in COVID-19. Libraries were prepared by immunoSEQ multiplex PCR; TCRdb keeps only in-frame clonotypes and omits some of them. The sample contains 150,000 to 200,000 clones, around 80% of which appear only once. The sample comprised PBMCs or T cells enriched from blood (not recorded which). Receptors were obtained from a man between 50 and 59 years old who had recovered from COVID-19.

This clone was picked up a small number of times. The rearrangement links TRBV2 to TRBJ1-6, with 7 positions matching TRBD1. CDR3 length: 12 amino acids. Trimming at V came to 7 bases and at J to 8 bases, leaving 2 bases not matched to a gene. CDR1 is SNHLY, CDR2 FYNNEI, per germline. The CDR3 loop reads CASNRGDSPLHF. The DNA of the CDR3 is TGTGCCAGCAACAGGGGCGATTCACCCCTCCACTTT.

As to this clone: One junction end does not reproduce the germline sequence, and a read error may be involved. The chain employs TRBV6-1 and TRBJ1-1; D is ambiguous. This CDR3 comprises 13 residues. Germline loops: CDR1 MNHNS, CDR2 SASEGT. The CDR3 nucleotides are TGTGCCAGCAGGGAAGACAAGAACACTGAAGCTTTCTTT. Its translation is CASREDKNTEAFF.

The J gene is TRBJ1-1, the V gene TRBV5-6, with a tentative D call TRBD1 (6 bases). This CDR3 has 14 amino acids. V lost 2 bases and J 3 bases, leaving 11 bases between the germline ends. Germline V gene lookup returns CDR1 SGHDT and CDR2 YYEEEE. The CDR3: CASSLRTAHTEAFF. In nucleotides, the CDR3 is TGTGCCAGCAGCTTACGGACAGCCCACACTGAAGCTTTCTTT.

The genes are TRBV9 and TRBJ2-5; 7 bases match TRBD1. The CDR3 length is 14 residues. Germline assignment: CDR1 SGDLS and CDR2 YYNGEE. V was clipped by 3 bases and J by 5 bases; unmatched bases: 7. CDR3 loop: CASSAQGQRETQYF. The DNA for the CDR3 is TGTGCCAGCAGCGCCCAGGGACAGAGGGAGACCCAGTACTTC.

The J gene is TRBJ1-2, the V gene TRBV5-1, with D possibly TRBD1 on 6 matching bases. The V end lost 3 bases, the J end lost 7 bases, and 13 bases lay between the germline ends. The CDR3 sequence is 13 residues long. Germline V CDR1 and CDR2: SGHRS, YFSETQ. The CDR3 DNA reads as TGCGCCAGCAGCTGGGACACAGGGTTTGGCTACACCTTC. It translates to CASSWDTGFGYTF.

The chain combines TRBV10-3 with TRBJ2-7; 10 bases line up with TRBD1. Germline loops: CDR1 ENHRY, CDR2 SYGVKD. The CDR3 covers 15 residues. Trimming removed 5 bases from V and 0 bases from J; junction bases left unmatched: 4. The CDR3 bases are TGTGCCATCAGTATAGGGACAGGGGCCTCCTACGAGCAGTACTTC. Translated, it gives CAISIGTGASYEQYF.

This clone was picked up one time. The chain couples TRBV3-1 (or the pseudogene TRBV3-2) to TRBJ2-5, with TRBD2 matching over 11 bases. V dropped 5 bases and J dropped 5; count of bases not matched to a gene: 4. The CDR3 sequence is 14 residues long. CDR1 is LGHDT and CDR2 is YNNKEL in the germline V gene (reference sequence). This chain's CDR3 is CASSFSGGAETQYF. CDR3 DNA sequence: TGTGCCAGCAGCTTTAGCGGGGGGGCGGAGACCCAGTACTTC.

The chain carries TRBV27 and TRBJ1-3; D remains unclear. With 3 bases removed from V and 4 bases from J, the gap between germline ends came to 10 bases. The germline V gene encodes CDR1 MNHEY and CDR2 SMNVEV (reference sequence). The CDR3 sequence is 14 residues long. The CDR3 DNA is TGTGCCAGCAGTTTTTCGGGGTTCGGAAACACCATATATTTT. Translated: CASSFSGFGNTIYF.

The CDR3: CASSQVRLGPGGEQYF. DNA of the CDR3: TGCGCCAGCAGCCAAGTAAGGCTGGGACCCGGGGGCGAGCAGTACTTC. The J gene is TRBJ2-7, the V gene TRBV4-3; D perhaps matches TRBD2 (6 bases). Per the germline V gene, CDR1 is LGHNA and CDR2 is YSLEER. The CDR3 runs to 16 residues. The germline V and J ends were trimmed by 1 base and 6 bases, with 19 bases remaining between them.

V and J are TRBV13 and TRBJ2-1; tentatively, D is TRBD2 (5 bases). CDR3 length equals 14 residues. Germline loops: CDR1 PRHDT, CDR2 FYEKMQ (reference sequence). Trimming took off 4 bases at V and 7 bases at J, with 14 bases between the two ends. CDR3 sequence: CASSYATPGNEQFF. The CDR3 DNA reads as TGTGCCAGCAGCTATGCAACCCCGGGAAATGAGCAGTTCTTC.

This chain connects TRBV7-8 to TRBJ1-6; TRBD1 might be the D (6 bases). Deletions cut 3 bases from V and 5 bases from J, with 14 bases between. Looked up from germline, CDR1 is SGHVS and CDR2 is FQNEAQ. This CDR3 is 16 amino acids long. CDR3 in amino acids: CASSLRLPGDNSPLHF. The DNA of the CDR3 is TGTGCCAGCAGCTTGCGGCTCCCAGGGGATAATTCACCCCTCCACTTT.

The CDR3 protein is CASSLGVGRNTEAFF. In DNA, the CDR3 is TGCGCCAGCAGCTTGGGGGTCGGGAGGAACACTGAAGCTTTCTTT. The chain combines TRBV5-1 with TRBJ1-1; D is undetermined. The CDR3 covers 15 residues. The V gene's germline CDR1 is SGHRS and CDR2 YFSETQ. Deletions cut 0 bases from V and 1 base from J, with 10 bases between.

The V gene is TRBV5-4, the J gene TRBJ2-3; TRBD2 matches 10 bases. The CDR3 covers 15 residues. J gave up 6 bases and V 7 bases, and 11 bases lay outside the gene matches. CDR1 is SGHNT, CDR2 YYREEE, per germline (reference sequence). The CDR3 region has the DNA TGTGCCAGCGGAGCCGTAGCGGGGGGCCGTGATACGCAGTATTTT. Its protein is CASGAVAGGRDTQYF. Looking up the rest from reference TRBV5-4 and TRBJ2-3 gives the full variable domain: ETGVTQSPTHLIKTRGQQVTLRCSSQSGHNTVSWYQQALGQGPQFIFQYYREEENGRGNFPPRFSGLQFPNYSSELNVNALELDDSALYLCASGAVAGGRDTQYFGPGTRLTVL.

The rearrangement uses TRBV19 and TRBJ1-5; tentatively, D is TRBD1 (5 bases). CDR3 length: 15 amino acids. Germline V gene sequence: CDR1 LNHDA, CDR2 SQIVND (reference sequence). The V end was cut by 7 bases, the J end by 0 bases, with 13 bases between. The CDR3 coding sequence is TGTGCCAGTAAGCGACAGCCTTATAGCAATCAGCCCCAGCATTTT. It translates to CASKRQPYSNQPQHF. The whole variable domain, filled in from reference TRBV19 and TRBJ1-5, reads DGGITQSPKYLFRKEGQNVTLSCEQNLNHDAMYWYRQDPGQGLRLIYYSQIVNDFQKGDIAEGYSVSREKKESFPLTVTSAQKNPTAFYLCASKRQPYSNQPQHFGDGTRLSIL.

The J gene is TRBJ2-1, the V gene TRBV10-2; TRBD2 is a possible D gene (7 bases). The CDR3 has 14 amino acids. The V gene lost 11 bases and the J gene lost 7 bases, with 21 bases spanning the gap. Germline-derived CDR1 and CDR2 are WSHSY and SAAADI. This CDR3 is CAGKGGGPGNEQFF. CDR3 nucleotide sequence: TGCGCCGGAAAAGGGGGGGGCCCGGGAAATGAGCAGTTCTTC.

This chain connects TRBV4-1 to TRBJ2-3; D remains unclear. Germline CDR1 MGHRA, CDR2 YSYEKL. The length of the CDR3 is 16 residues. Trimming shortened V by 1 base and J by 0 bases, and 11 bases separated the two germline ends. CDR3 DNA: TGCGCCAGCAGCCAAGTCAACATGATTAGCACAGATACGCAGTATTTT. It specifies CASSQVNMISTDTQYF.

V usage is TRBV6-1 and J usage is TRBJ1-3; D unresolved. The germline V and J ends were trimmed by 2 bases and 2 bases, with 13 bases remaining between them. CDR3 length equals 16 residues. Germline V lookup: CDR1 MNHNS, CDR2 SASEGT. DNA of the CDR3: TGTGCCAGCAGTGAACCAGGAAAAGGCCCTGGAAACACCATATATTTT. Its translation: CASSEPGKGPGNTIYF.

The rearrangement joins TRBV7-9 to TRBJ2-3, with TRBD1 as a possible D gene (5 bases). Germline loops: CDR1 SEHNR, CDR2 FQNEAQ (reference sequence). The CDR3 loop spans 15 amino acids. V lost 5 bases to trimming and J lost 2 bases, with 14 bases between them. CDR3 sequence reads: CASSPPTEFTDTQYF. The CDR3 region has the DNA TGTGCCAGCAGCCCCCCGACAGAATTCACAGATACGCAGTATTTT.

This sequence joins TRBV6-4 and TRBJ1-5; D is undetermined. Germline V gives CDR1 MRHNA, CDR2 SNTAGT. CDR3 length: 17 amino acids. The V gene lost 2 bases and the J gene lost 0 bases, with 14 bases spanning the gap. The CDR3 loop is CASSDPSETGSNQPQHF. As DNA, the CDR3 is TGTGCCAGCAGTGACCCCTCCGAAACCGGTAGCAATCAGCCCCAGCATTTT.

The genes are TRBV3-1 (or the pseudogene TRBV3-2) and TRBJ1-1, with 7 bases lining up with TRBD1. V was pared by 1 base and J by 2 bases, with 4 bases of the junction left unmatched. Germline values: CDR1 LGHDT, CDR2 YNNKEL (reference sequence). The length of the CDR3 is 15 residues. The chain's CDR3 is CASSQGTGGNTEAFF. The CDR3 DNA reads as TGTGCCAGCAGCCAAGGGACAGGAGGAAACACTGAAGCTTTCTTT.

J is TRBJ1-1 and V is TRBV28, with 9 bases aligning to TRBD1. Trimming removed 1 base from V and 5 bases from J; junction bases left unmatched: 5. The CDR3 spans 15 residues. CDR1 is MDHEN, CDR2 SYDVKM, per germline. The CDR3 spells CASSLYPGQGTEAFF. The CDR3 DNA reads as TGTGCCAGCAGTTTATACCCGGGACAGGGTACTGAAGCTTTCTTT.

The chain links TRBV18 to TRBJ2-5, with 9 nucleotides matching TRBD1. The germline CDR1 and CDR2 sequences are KGHSH and LQKENI. J lost 2 bases, V lost 3 bases, and 1 base had no gene match. CDR3 length: 14 residues. CDR3 sequence: CASSPDRGQETQYF. CDR3 DNA: TGTGCCAGCTCACCTGACAGGGGGCAAGAGACCCAGTACTTC. The full variable domain, its missing parts supplied by reference TRBV18 and TRBJ2-5, is NAGVMQNPRHLVRRRGQEARLRCSPMKGHSHVYWYRQLPEEGLKFMVYLQKENIIDESGMPKERFSAEFPKEGPSILRIQQVVRGDSAAYFCASSPDRGQETQYFGPGTRLLVL.

This clone came up once. CDR3 loop: CASRSSDSYNQPQHF. The CDR3 nucleotides read TGTGCCAGCAGATCGTCGGACAGTTACAATCAGCCCCAGCATTTT. V gene TRBV6-5 combines with J gene TRBJ1-5; perhaps TRBD1 as D (6 bases). The CDR3 is 15 amino acids. Germline V gives CDR1 MNHEY, CDR2 SVGAGI. V shed 6 bases and J shed 3 bases, with 15 bases lying between them.

This rearrangement joins TRBV30 to TRBJ1-5; D unresolved. The CDR3 runs 13 residues. The V gene lost 1 base and the J gene lost 4 bases, with 8 bases spanning the gap. Germline V lookup: CDR1 GTSNPN, CDR2 SVGIG (reference sequence). The DNA for the CDR3 is TGTGCCTGGAGTGCGGGGATTAATCAGCCCCAGCATTTT. It specifies CAWSAGINQPQHF. Using reference TRBV30 and TRBJ1-5 for the parts outside the CDR3, the full variable domain is SQTIHQWPATLVQPVGSPLSLECTVEGTSNPNLYWYRQAAGRGLQLLFYSVGIGQISSEVPQNLSASRPQDRQFILSSKKLLLSDSGFYLCAWSAGINQPQHFGDGTRLSIL.

The chain couples TRBV10-3 to TRBJ2-4, with 8 bases aligning to TRBD1. The CDR3 runs to 18 residues. V shed 11 bases, J shed 1 base, and the junction held 19 bases outside the gene matches. Germline CDR1 reads ENHRY; CDR2 reads SYGVKD. In DNA form, the CDR3 reads TGTGCCGTCTCAGTAGGACAGGGCGCCGTAGGGGCCAAAAACATTCAGTACTTC. Its translation is CAVSVGQGAVGAKNIQYF.

The CDR3 sequence: CASSPETGLSGNTIYF. CDR3 nucleotide sequence: TGTGCCAGCTCACCCGAGACAGGACTCTCTGGAAACACCATATATTTT. The V call is TRBV18, the J call TRBJ1-3; TRBD1 is a possible D gene (6 bases). Germline V lookup: CDR1 KGHSH, CDR2 LQKENI. This CDR3 has 16 residues. V was cut by 3 bases and J by 0 bases, with 12 bases left in between.

This clone has more than one count but fewer than ten. The J gene is TRBJ1-1, the V gene TRBV7-8; a possible D gene is TRBD1 (5 bases). CDR3 length equals 13 residues. Germline V gene data show CDR1 as SGHVS and CDR2 as FQNEAQ. V was trimmed by 3 bases and J by 4 bases, leaving 9 bases between them. The CDR3 loop is CASSLTVTTEAFF. The CDR3 DNA reads TGTGCCAGCAGCTTGACAGTTACCACTGAAGCTTTCTTT.

The chain uses TRBV4-2 and TRBJ1-2; D perhaps matches TRBD1 (5 bases). From germline, CDR1 is LGHNA and CDR2 YNFKEQ. V was shortened by 0 bases and J by 3 bases, with 11 bases between the two germline ends. The CDR3 extends over 15 amino acids. The CDR3 spells CASSQDLARDYGYTF. In DNA form, the CDR3 reads TGTGCCAGCAGCCAAGATCTCGCCAGGGACTATGGCTACACCTTC.